This T cell receptor (beta chain) was observed in a study of radiotherapy plus CTLA-4 blockade in lung cancer. Whole-study context: Patients showed objective responses in roughly 18% of cases, and disease control was achieved by under 35%. Study-level results: Some TCR clones had been derived from tumors. These clones expanded in peripheral blood after radiotherapy plus ipilimumab. Early blood T cell clone dynamics, with interferon-beta, were reported to best predict response.

This table comes from immunoSEQ multiplex PCR, and its TCRdb copy is limited to in-frame clones, with some not included. In the table there are about 98,000 clones, approximately 86% of which are singletons. Patients in the study, people with chemo-refractory metastatic non-small-cell lung cancer, received focal radiation plus ipilimumab CTLA-4 blockade. The CDR3 sequence is 8 residues long. Trimming cost V 9 bases and J 12 bases, with 8 bases left between them. Germline V CDR1 and CDR2: LNHNV, YYDKDF (reference sequence). This clone was observed a single time. The antigen is unknown. This chain uses TRBV15 with TRBJ1-2; D gene ambiguous. Here the sequenced sample was peripheral blood, taken from a patient treated with radiotherapy plus ipilimumab. The TCR originated in a human donor with non-small cell lung cancer that progressed on radiotherapy plus ipilimumab. DNA of the CDR3: TGTGCCACGAGGTCCCACACCTTC. Its translation: CATRSHTF.